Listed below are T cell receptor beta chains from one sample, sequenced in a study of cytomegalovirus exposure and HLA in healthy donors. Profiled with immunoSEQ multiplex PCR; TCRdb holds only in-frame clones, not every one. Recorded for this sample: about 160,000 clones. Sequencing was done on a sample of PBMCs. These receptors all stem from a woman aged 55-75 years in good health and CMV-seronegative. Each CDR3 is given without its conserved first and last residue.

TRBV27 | ASSLNSPWEPQH
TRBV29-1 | SVEWGTGRETQY
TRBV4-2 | ASSQGLQGARTEAF
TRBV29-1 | SAADYGYT
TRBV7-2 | ASSLGAPGLSGYT
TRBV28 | ASSSPGGMSGSYEQY
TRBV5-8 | ASSLGWQGSMNTEAF
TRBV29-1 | SVAGGQGGGNTIY
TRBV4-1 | ASKGDIDSPLH
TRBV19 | ASSKTGNTEAF
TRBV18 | ASSTWGGVNTGELF
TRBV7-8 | ASRKDRGTGELF
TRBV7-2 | ASSSHRGLGEKLF
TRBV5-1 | ASSWGEWGDEQY
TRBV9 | ASSASPGSTDTQY
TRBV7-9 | ASSGDRYSGNTIY